A single sample gave rise to the 26 T cell receptor beta chains below, sequenced in a study of Tregs in tolerant kidney transplant recipients. Generated by immunoSEQ multiplex PCR, the TCRdb table keeps only in-frame clones and is missing some. This listing includes around 13,000 clones. Recipients received nonmyeloablative bone marrow transplants from related graft donors, with transient mixed chimerism. Source: CD8+ T cells from blood (PBMCs), taken 6 months after the transplant. The receptors derive from a human patient who received a combined kidney and bone marrow transplant. Part of the T cells may come from the graft donor.

As for this clone: The sequenced fragment ends 3 residues before the CDR3 boundary, so the rest is inferred from the germline J gene. J is TRBJ1-2 and V is TRBV11-2; 8 bases agree with TRBD1. Unmatched junction bases numbered 9, after V lost 5 bases and J lost 4 bases. CDR3 size: 15 residues. From germline, CDR1 is SGHAT and CDR2 FQNNGV. Incomplete CDR3 DNA: TGTGCCAGCAGCCCAACGACAGGGGTCGGCTATGGC. This sequence encodes CASSPTTGVGYG. The whole CDR3 sequence is CASSPTTGVGYGYTF.

On this clone itself: Read sequence stops 3 residues before the CDR3 end, and the germline J gene provides the missing end. The V and J genes are TRBV7-8 and TRBJ1-2; D is undetermined. The CDR3 covers 14 residues. CDR1 and CDR2 from the germline V gene are SGHVS and FQNEAQ. The CDR3: CASSFTSFGNDYTF. The DNA read from the CDR3 is TGTGCCAGCAGCTTCACTAGCTTTGGGAATGAC.

A note on this clone: Read sequence stops 3 residues before the CDR3 end, and the germline J gene provides the missing end. The V and J genes are TRBV7-6 and TRBJ1-2, with 7 bases aligning to TRBD1. Germline CDR1 reads SGHVS; CDR2 reads FNYEAQ. The CDR3 spans 14 residues. Losses at the gene ends were 4 bases for V and 5 bases for J; bases not matched to a gene: 7. The CDR3 loop reads CASSSMGQSYGYTF. CDR3 DNA (partial): TGTGCCAGCAGCTCGATGGGACAGTCTTATGGC.

On this clone itself: The read halts 3 residues ahead of the CDR3 end, with the missing end drawn from the germline J gene. The chain links TRBV2 to TRBJ2-7; 7 bases match TRBD1. The CDR3 sequence is 13 residues long. Trimming removed 6 bases from V and 0 bases from J; junction bases left unmatched: 2. The V gene's germline CDR1 is SNHLY and CDR2 FYNNEI. The sequenced part of the CDR3 DNA is TGTGCCAGCAGGGGGGACAGCTCCTACGAG. This gives the protein CASRGDSSYE. The whole CDR3 region reads CASRGDSSYEQYF.

Comment on this clone: The CDR3 goes on 3 residues after the read ends, and that part is filled in from the germline J gene. This rearrangement joins TRBV20-1 to TRBJ2-2; D is possibly TRBD1 (6 bases). Deletions cut 6 bases from V and 1 base from J, with 9 bases between. The CDR3 length is 13 residues. Germline CDR1 is DFQATT and CDR2 is SNEGSKA (reference sequence). The CDR3 bases that were read are TGCAGTGCCGGGACATTGAACACCGGGGAG. Amino acids: CSAGTLNTGE. The whole CDR3 sequence reads CSAGTLNTGELFF.

A remark on this clone: The read finishes 3 residues shy of the CDR3 end, and the germline J gene is used to complete it. The chain uses TRBV2 and TRBJ1-1, with D possibly TRBD1 on 6 matching bases. This CDR3 is built from 15 residues. From germline, CDR1 is SNHLY and CDR2 FYNNEI. V was trimmed by 6 bases and J by 5 bases, leaving 19 bases between them. CDR3 DNA (partial): TGTGCCAGCAGCCCAGACGGGGGGCGCCGAACTGAA. It codes for CASSPDGGRRTE. The entire CDR3 reads CASSPDGGRRTEAFF.

A word on this clone: The CDR3 extends 3 residues past the end of the read, so its final part is completed from the germline J gene. J is TRBJ2-1 and V is TRBV30, with 13 positions matching TRBD2. This CDR3 is 15 amino acids long. J was trimmed by 4 bases and V by 3 bases; bases with no gene match: 3. Germline V gives CDR1 GTSNPN, CDR2 SVGIG (reference sequence). CDR3 DNA, as far as it was read: TGTGCCTGGAGCCAACTAGCGGGAGGGTACAATGAG. Encoded protein: CAWSQLAGGYNE. In full, the CDR3 is CAWSQLAGGYNEQFF.

Of note for this clone: Read data end 3 residues before the CDR3 end; the end is taken from the germline J gene. The chain combines TRBV4-1 with TRBJ2-2; unclear D gene. Germline V gene lookup returns CDR1 MGHRA and CDR2 YSYEKL. V shed 0 bases and J shed 3 bases, with 11 bases lying between them. This CDR3 is built from 16 residues. The CDR3 DNA, read in part, is TGCGCCAGCAGCCAAGATGAATTCCAGGACACCGGGGAG. Protein product: CASSQDEFQDTGE. The entire CDR3 sequence reads CASSQDEFQDTGELFF.

In regard to this clone: The read falls 3 residues short of the CDR3 end, and the missing part is taken from the germline J gene. The chain uses TRBV7-2 and TRBJ1-2, with D possibly TRBD1 on 6 matching bases. The CDR3 totals 16 residues. Per germline, CDR1 SGHTA and CDR2 FQGNSA. CDR3 bases read: TGTGCAAGTCGCTTAGCGTCGGCTAGCGGGGAGGGGGAC. Translated: CASRLASASGEGD. The whole CDR3 protein is CASRLASASGEGDYTF. The full variable domain, its missing parts supplied by reference TRBV7-2 and TRBJ1-2, is GAGVSQSPSNKVTEKGKDVELRCDPISGHTALYWYRQSLGQGLEFLIYFQGNSAPDKSGLPSDRFSAERTGGSVSTLTIQRTQQEDSAVYLCASRLASASGEGDYTFGSGTRLTVV.

As concerns this clone: The CDR3 goes on 3 residues after the read ends, and that part is filled in from the germline J gene. The chain has TRBV5-1 and TRBJ2-1; 10 bases match TRBD1. After removal of 4 bases from V and 9 bases from J, the junction contained 7 bases not matched to a gene. CDR3 size: 14 residues. Looked up from germline, CDR1 is SGHRS and CDR2 is YFSETQ. The CDR3 bases that were read are TGCGCCAGCAGCCTAGGGACAGGGGCGGGTGAG. This sequence encodes CASSLGTGAGE. The entire CDR3 protein reads CASSLGTGAGEQFF.

About this clone: The DNA ends 3 residues before the CDR3 does, and the rest of the CDR3 is filled in from the germline J gene. V is TRBV14 and J is TRBJ2-1; TRBD2 matches 8 bases. This CDR3 comprises 15 residues. Germline V gives CDR1 SGHDN, CDR2 FVKESK. Trimming at V came to 4 bases and at J to 4 bases, leaving 6 bases not matched to a gene. The sequenced CDR3 bases are TGTGCCAGCAGCCGGTCGGCTAGCGGGTACAATGAG. Amino acid sequence: CASSRSASGYNE. The whole CDR3 reads CASSRSASGYNEQFF. The entire variable domain, with the rest obtained from reference TRBV14 and TRBJ2-1, is as follows: EAGVTQFPSHSVIEKGQTVTLRCDPISGHDNLYWYRRVMGKEIKFLLHFVKESKQDESGMPNNRFLAERTGGTYSTLKVQPAELEDSGVYFCASSRSASGYNEQFFGPGTRLTVL.

With regard to this clone: The CDR3 end falls 3 residues outside the read, so it is completed with the germline J gene. The chain employs TRBV5-1 and TRBJ2-3, with a weak D call TRBD2 (6 bases). The CDR3 sequence is 14 residues long. The V and J ends lost 4 bases and 4 bases respectively, with 13 bases between them. The germline gives CDR1 SGHRS, CDR2 YFSETQ. CDR3 bases read: TGCGCCAGCAGCCCGGGGGATTCTTCAGATACG. It specifies CASSPGDSSDT. The entire CDR3 protein reads CASSPGDSSDTQYF.

A word on this clone: The CDR3 goes on 3 residues after the read ends, and that part is filled in from the germline J gene. The chain joins TRBV19 to TRBJ1-1, with 8 bases that match TRBD1. Germline CDR1 reads LNHDA; CDR2 reads SQIVND (reference sequence). The CDR3 contains 16 residues. CDR3 amino acids: CASSISVGTGAYEAFF. CDR3 DNA, as far as it was read: TGTGCCAGTAGTATCTCCGTTGGGACAGGAGCCTACGAG.

With respect to this clone: Coverage ceases 3 residues before the CDR3 finishes, and the germline J gene fills in the end. The rearrangement uses TRBV7-2 and TRBJ1-1; D gene uncertain. The CDR3 consists of 13 residues. Per the germline V gene, CDR1 is SGHTA and CDR2 is FQGNSA. The germline V and J ends were trimmed by 3 bases and 3 bases, with 8 bases remaining between them. CDR3 residues: CASSLVRDTEAFF. The CDR3 DNA, read in part, is TGTGCCAGCAGCTTGGTGAGGGACACTGAA.

About this clone itself: The CDR3 goes on 3 residues after the read ends, and that part is filled in from the germline J gene. V usage is TRBV19 and J usage is TRBJ2-1; 8 positions agree with TRBD1. J was trimmed by 9 bases and V by 2 bases; bases with no gene match: 3. Germline lookup yields CDR1 LNHDA and CDR2 SQIVND (reference sequence). The CDR3 extends over 13 amino acids. CDR3 DNA, as far as it was read: TGTGCCAGTAGTATACAGGGGGCGGGTGAG. This translates into CASSIQGAGE. Given in full, the CDR3 is CASSIQGAGEQFF.

Remarks on this clone: The observed sequence ends 3 residues before the CDR3 terminus, with the missing tail filled in from the germline J gene. V and J are TRBV7-7 and TRBJ2-1; 9 nucleotides agree with TRBD1. The CDR3 is 15 residues long. In germline, CDR1 is SSHAT, CDR2 FNYEAQ (reference sequence). V lost 1 base, J lost 8 bases, and 6 bases stayed unmatched. The CDR3 sequence is CASSLETGGFDEQFF. The DNA read from the CDR3 is TGTGCCAGCAGCTTAGAGACAGGGGGTTTCGATGAG.

This CDR3 is CASSDLGASGVEETQYF. The part of the CDR3 DNA that was read is TGTGCCAGCAGCGATTTGGGGGCTAGCGGGGTGGAGGAGACC. The chain has TRBV2 and TRBJ2-5; 9 nucleotides match TRBD2. The read is 3 residues too short to cover the CDR3 end, so that end is filled in from the germline J gene. This CDR3 spans 17 amino acids. The V and J ends lost 6 bases and 5 bases, in that order; junction bases with no gene match: 16. Germline V gives CDR1 SNHLY, CDR2 FYNNEI.

Of note for this clone: The missing CDR3 end, 3 residues past where the read stops, is filled in from the germline J gene. The chain combines TRBV2 with TRBJ1-2; a possible D gene is TRBD1 (6 bases). Germline loops: CDR1 SNHLY, CDR2 FYNNEI. V gave up 6 bases and J gave up 2 bases, with 16 bases separating them. The CDR3 spans 15 residues. The CDR3 loop reads CASRALRGKNYGYTF. The CDR3 DNA, read in part, is TGTGCCAGCAGAGCCCTTAGGGGGAAGAACTATGGC.

In the case of this clone: The read terminates 3 residues before the CDR3 end, so the remaining end is supplied by the germline J gene. The genes are TRBV19 and TRBJ2-7; 10 positions match TRBD1. The CDR3 runs to 14 residues. The V segment lost 4 bases and the J segment 3 bases; nucleotides outside the gene matches: 3. Germline V gene sequence: CDR1 LNHDA, CDR2 SQIVND (reference sequence). The DNA read from the CDR3 is TGTGCCAGTAGTACCGGGACAGGGGACTACGAG. This codes for CASSTGTGDYE. The CDR3 reads in full as CASSTGTGDYEQYF.

A remark on this clone: Read coverage stops 3 residues before the CDR3 terminus; the germline J gene supplies the remainder. This chain joins TRBV19 and TRBJ1-2, with D possibly matching TRBD1 (6 bases). The CDR3 runs 13 residues. Trimming stripped 6 bases from V and 6 bases from J, with 14 bases between. CDR1 LNHDA and CDR2 SQIVND come from the germline V gene (reference sequence). Incomplete CDR3 DNA: TGTGCCAGTAGCTCCCAGGGGTGGAATGGC. Protein product: CASSSQGWNG. The CDR3, in full, reads CASSSQGWNGYTF. The complete variable domain, with remaining parts taken from reference TRBV19 and TRBJ1-2, reads DGGITQSPKYLFRKEGQNVTLSCEQNLNHDAMYWYRQDPGQGLRLIYYSQIVNDFQKGDIAEGYSVSREKKESFPLTVTSAQKNPTAFYLCASSSQGWNGYTFGSGTRLTVV.

On this clone itself: The read ends 3 residues early relative to the CDR3; the germline J gene fills the gap. The chain has TRBV30 and TRBJ1-2, with 12 positions matching TRBD1. The CDR3 runs 14 residues. The trim removed 5 bases at V and 7 bases at J, leaving 8 bases unmatched. CDR1 is GTSNPN and CDR2 is SVGIG in the germline V gene (reference sequence). CDR3 DNA (partial): TGTGCCTGGGAGACCGGGACAGGGGGCTTTGGC. Protein: CAWETGTGGFG. The CDR3 in its entirety is CAWETGTGGFGYTF.

On this clone itself: The sequence runs out 3 residues before the end of the CDR3; the remainder is reconstructed from the germline J gene. J is TRBJ1-4 and V is TRBV14, with a weak D call TRBD1 (6 bases). The CDR3 extends over 16 amino acids. The germline gives CDR1 SGHDN, CDR2 FVKESK. Trimming took 1 base from V and 6 from J, leaving 15 bases between them. The CDR3 sequence is CASSQGDRPAYEKLFF. The sequenced CDR3 bases are TGTGCCAGCAGCCAAGGCGACAGGCCGGCGTATGAAAAA.

Comments on this clone: The CDR3 end lies 3 residues beyond the end of the read and is filled in from the germline J gene. The chain combines TRBV2 with TRBJ2-7, with 8 positions matching TRBD1. Germline trimming cut 4 bases from V and 4 bases from J; bases unmatched to any gene: 3. The CDR3 runs 13 residues. Germline-derived CDR1 and CDR2 are SNHLY and FYNNEI. The CDR3 DNA, read in part, is TGTGCCAGCAGTGGCAGGGGGCCGTACGAG. Protein sequence: CASSGRGPYE. The complete CDR3 protein is CASSGRGPYEQYF.

On this clone: The read comes to an end 3 residues before the CDR3 does, leaving the germline J gene to fill in the end. This chain links TRBV10-3 with TRBJ2-7; D perhaps matches TRBD1 (6 bases). Germline loops: CDR1 ENHRY, CDR2 SYGVKD. The ends were cut back, 3 bases at V and 0 bases at J, with 15 bases in the middle. This CDR3 has 16 amino acids. The covered CDR3 bases are TGTGCCATCAGTGACCCTGACAGGATGTCCTCCTACGAG. Translated: CAISDPDRMSSYE. The full CDR3 is CAISDPDRMSSYEQYF.

In regard to this clone: The observed sequence ends 3 residues before the CDR3 terminus, with the missing tail filled in from the germline J gene. The chain recombines TRBV6-2 or TRBV6-3 with TRBJ2-7, with TRBD1 matching over 10 bases. The CDR3 consists of 17 residues. V lost 2 bases and J lost 5; bases outside the gene matches: 12. The V gene's germline CDR1 is MNHEY and CDR2 SVGEGT. The DNA read from the CDR3 is TGTGCCAGCAGTTACCCGCAGCCAGGACAGGGGGTCCACGAG. Translation: CASSYPQPGQGVHE. The whole CDR3 sequence is CASSYPQPGQGVHEQYF.

Remarks on this clone: The DNA ends 3 residues before the CDR3 does, and the rest of the CDR3 is filled in from the germline J gene. The V and J genes are TRBV2 and TRBJ2-3, with 9 bases identical to TRBD2. Germline values: CDR1 SNHLY, CDR2 FYNNEI. J lost 4 bases, V lost 7 bases, and 3 bases had no gene match. This CDR3 contains 13 residues. CDR3 sequence reads: CASTGTSSDTQYF. The CDR3 DNA, read in part, is TGTGCCAGCACCGGGACTAGCTCAGATACG. The entire variable domain, with the rest obtained from reference TRBV2 and TRBJ2-3, is as follows: EPEVTQTPSHQVTQMGQEVILRCVPISNHLYFYWYRQILGQKVEFLVSFYNNEISEKSEIFDDQFSVERPDGSNFTLKIRSTKLEDSAMYFCASTGTSSDTQYFGPGTRLTVL.